One sample yielded the 32 T cell receptor beta chains listed below, sequenced in a study of beta chain features in type 1 diabetes listed by TCRdb under 2018. Libraries were constructed by the immunoSEQ multiplex PCR assay. The High Capacity cDNA Reverse Transcription Kit was used to reverse transcribe all of the isolated RNA, meaning that expressed TCRB transcripts were what got sequenced. TCRdb provides this immuneACCESS table in a form limited to in-frame rearrangements. Some clones are lacking; in checked studies, under half of them reflect an unresolved V gene, and why the rest are absent is not known. This sample lists hundreds of thousands of clones; roughly two thirds were detected once. Together, the top ten hold almost 0.055% of the sample. The sample was naive CD4+ T cells from blood. In light of the paper, this sample's cell subset or site label describes: true naive CD4+ T cells. Receptor source: a man aged 30 to 45 in good health.

This clone was detected only once. The chain links TRBV18 to TRBJ2-5; D is undetermined. Trimming took 5 bases from V and 5 from J, leaving 6 bases between them. Per the germline V gene, CDR1 is KGHSH and CDR2 is LQKENI. The CDR3 totals 11 residues. CDR3 in amino acids: CASSAKETQYF. The CDR3 coding sequence is TGTGCCAGCTCAGCAAAGGAGACCCAGTACTTC.

The V and J genes are TRBV5-6 and TRBJ2-5; 7 bases map to TRBD1. Germline V gene data show CDR1 as SGHDT and CDR2 as YYEEEE. The CDR3 length is 14 residues. Trimming cost V 5 bases and J 4 bases; bases outside gene matches: 8. DNA for the CDR3: TGTGCCAGCAGTTTATCATGGACAGGAGAGACCCAGTACTTC. It specifies CASSLSWTGETQYF.

This clone was detected only once. The gene calls are TRBV14 and TRBJ1-6; D is uncertain. V was trimmed by 3 bases and J by 10 bases, leaving 16 bases between them. The CDR3 consists of 15 residues. Germline V gene lookup returns CDR1 SGHDN and CDR2 FVKESK. CDR3 DNA sequence: TGTGCCAGCAGCCAGGACCCTTTAGGCTGGTCACCCCTCCACTTT. Residues: CASSQDPLGWSPLHF.

V usage is TRBV20-1 and J usage is TRBJ2-3; D not certain. The CDR3 consists of 11 residues. Germline CDR1 is DFQATT and CDR2 is SNEGSKA (reference sequence). V was clipped by 0 bases and J by 6 bases, with 4 bases between them. The CDR3 DNA follows: TGCAGTGCTAGAGATGCGGATACGCAGTATTTT. Its translation: CSARDADTQYF.

This chain uses TRBV29-1 with TRBJ2-1, with D perhaps TRBD2 (6 bases). The ends were cut back, 7 bases at V and 3 bases at J, with 19 bases in the middle. The CDR3 is 15 amino acids. Germline assignment: CDR1 SQVTM and CDR2 ANQGSEA. Here the CDR3 reads CSAATGTGLYNEQFF. CDR3 in DNA: TGCAGCGCTGCGACCGGGACTGGCCTCTACAATGAGCAGTTCTTC.

CDR3 sequence: CASSLATSGRYEQFF. CDR3 nucleotides: TGTGCCAGCAGCTTAGCTACTAGCGGGAGATATGAGCAGTTCTTC. The chain couples TRBV7-2 to TRBJ2-1; 11 positions match TRBD2. The V gene's germline CDR1 is SGHTA and CDR2 FQGNSA. CDR3 length: 15 amino acids. The V and J ends lost 0 bases and 8 bases, in that order; junction bases with no gene match: 3.

The chain has TRBV29-1 and TRBJ2-5; a possible D gene is TRBD2 (6 bases). The CDR3 loop spans 12 amino acids. The germline gives CDR1 SQVTM, CDR2 ANQGSEA. Trimming pared 3 bases from V and 9 bases from J, leaving 14 bases between. The CDR3 DNA reads TGCAGCGTTGACGAGGGCGGGGTGGCCCAGTACTTC. Its protein is CSVDEGGVAQYF.

This chain connects TRBV30 to TRBJ2-1, with 7 nucleotides matching TRBD2. The CDR3 contains 14 residues. With 0 bases clipped from V and 2 bases from J, the junction kept 1 base outside the gene matches. From germline, CDR1 is GTSNPN and CDR2 SVGIG (reference sequence). The CDR3 coding sequence is TGTGCCTGGAGTGTACGGGGGGCCTACAATGAGCAGTTCTTC. Protein product: CAWSVRGAYNEQFF. Supplemented by reference TRBV30 and TRBJ2-1, the full variable domain reads SQTIHQWPATLVQPVGSPLSLECTVEGTSNPNLYWYRQAAGRGLQLLFYSVGIGQISSEVPQNLSASRPQDRQFILSSKKLLLSDSGFYLCAWSVRGAYNEQFFGPGTRLTVL.

A few counts support this clone. This sample also contains other DNA sequences that code for the same CDR3. CDR3 sequence reads: CAWSAGTYNEQFF. In nucleotides, the CDR3 is TGTGCCTGGAGCGCGGGTACCTACAATGAGCAGTTCTTC. The chain couples TRBV30 to TRBJ2-1; tentatively, D is TRBD2 (5 bases). CDR1 GTSNPN and CDR2 SVGIG come from the germline V gene (reference sequence). The CDR3 spans 13 residues. V was clipped by 3 bases and J by 2 bases, with 8 bases between them.

This sequence joins TRBV29-1 and TRBJ2-1; D may match TRBD1 or TRBD2 (5 bases each). Germline V gives CDR1 SQVTM, CDR2 ANQGSEA. With 0 bases removed from V and 8 bases from J, the gap between germline ends came to 14 bases. The CDR3 consists of 14 residues. The CDR3 protein is CSVEDSAGSDEQFF. The CDR3 DNA sequence: TGCAGCGTTGAAGATAGCGCAGGGTCTGATGAGCAGTTCTTC.

The chain joins TRBV4-3 to TRBJ2-3; 7 bases are a match to TRBD2. Germline V gives CDR1 LGHNA, CDR2 YSLEER. V lost 5 bases to trimming and J lost 4 bases; unmatched junction nucleotides: 6. The CDR3 is 14 residues long. This chain's CDR3 is CASSLTAGADTQYF. The DNA for the CDR3 is TGCGCCAGCAGCTTAACCGCGGGGGCAGATACGCAGTATTTT.

The V gene is TRBV7-9, the J gene TRBJ2-3; 8 bases line up with TRBD2. Germline CDR1 and CDR2: SEHNR and FQNEAQ (reference sequence). With V trimmed by 3 bases and J by 4 bases, 3 bases remained unmatched. CDR3 size: 14 residues. This CDR3 is CASSFTSGADTQYF. CDR3 nucleotides: TGTGCCAGCAGCTTCACTAGCGGCGCAGATACGCAGTATTTT.

This clone was recorded once. This rearrangement joins TRBV15 to TRBJ2-4, with no clear D. The CDR3 runs 14 residues. The V end lost 0 bases, the J end lost 0 bases, and 3 bases lay between the germline ends. Looked up from germline, CDR1 is LNHNV and CDR2 is YYDKDF (reference sequence). The CDR3, as DNA: TGTGCCACCAGCAGAGAGATAGCCAAAAACATTCAGTACTTC. Amino acid sequence: CATSREIAKNIQYF.

This clone appeared a few times. J is TRBJ2-1 and V is TRBV29-1, with 8 bases identical to TRBD1. Per germline, CDR1 SQVTM and CDR2 ANQGSEA. The CDR3 totals 15 residues. V gave up 7 bases and J gave up 6 bases; unmatched junction bases: 14. In nucleotides, the CDR3 is TGCAGCGGAGCATTTTCGGGACAGGTCAGCAATGAGCAGTTCTTC. Residues: CSGAFSGQVSNEQFF.

This clone turned up a few times. The sample contains more than one DNA sequence encoding this CDR3. The chain uses TRBV30 and TRBJ2-7; D is unclear. Germline loops: CDR1 GTSNPN, CDR2 SVGIG (reference sequence). Trimming removed 2 bases at V and 0 bases at J, with 5 bases between. The CDR3 has 12 amino acids. CDR3 sequence (DNA): TGTGCCTGGAGTCCATCCTCCTACGAGCAGTACTTC. It is translated as CAWSPSSYEQYF.

V gene TRBV4-1 combines with J gene TRBJ1-4; D is ambiguous. CDR1 is MGHRA and CDR2 is YSYEKL in the germline V gene. V was cut by 3 bases and J by 5 bases, with 13 bases left in between. The CDR3 has 15 amino acids. The CDR3 DNA follows: TGCGCCAGCAGCCACCCACCCGCGGGAAATGAAAAACTGTTTTTT. This encodes CASSHPPAGNEKLFF.

In the case of this clone: The same CDR3 also results from other DNA sequences found in this sample. CDR3 region: CAWGQETQYF. The CDR3 region has the DNA TGTGCCTGGGGGCAAGAGACCCAGTACTTC. This chain uses TRBV30 with TRBJ2-5; the D is unclear. The CDR3 is 10 residues long. V was clipped by 5 bases and J by 2 bases, with 3 bases between them. Germline loops: CDR1 GTSNPN, CDR2 SVGIG (reference sequence).

The chain joins TRBV30 to TRBJ1-6; D is ambiguous. Per germline, CDR1 GTSNPN and CDR2 SVGIG (reference sequence). The CDR3 consists of 15 residues. With 0 bases removed from V and 12 bases from J, the gap between germline ends came to 18 bases. As DNA, the CDR3 is TGTGCCTGGAGTGTACGCGAAGCAGTCAGAGAACCCCTCCACTTT. Translating gives CAWSVREAVREPLHF.

The chain joins TRBV5-1 to TRBJ2-5; D unclear. The V end lost 0 bases, the J end lost 3 bases, and 3 bases lay between the germline ends. The V gene's germline CDR1 is SGHRS and CDR2 YFSETQ. This CDR3 comprises 12 residues. This CDR3 reads CASSLDKETQYF. CDR3 bases: TGCGCCAGCAGCTTGGATAAAGAGACCCAGTACTTC.

The CDR3 DNA follows: TGCAGCGTTAGCGGGAGCCAAGAGACCCAGTACTTC. It codes for CSVSGSQETQYF. The V gene is TRBV29-1, the J gene TRBJ2-5, with 8 bases fitting TRBD2. From germline, CDR1 is SQVTM and CDR2 ANQGSEA. The CDR3 is made up of 12 amino acids. Unmatched junction bases numbered 0, after V lost 5 bases and J lost 1 base.

This clone was counted only a few times. Other nucleotide sequences from this sample produce the same CDR3. The CDR3 spells CAWSSQETQYF. For the CDR3, the DNA is TGTGCCTGGAGCAGCCAAGAGACCCAGTACTTC. This rearrangement joins TRBV30 to TRBJ2-5, with D unresolved. The CDR3 runs 11 residues. The V gene lost 3 bases and the J gene lost 1 base, with 3 bases spanning the gap. CDR1 is GTSNPN and CDR2 is SVGIG in the germline V gene (reference sequence).

This clone has just a few counts. CDR3 loop: CAWSVPETARGYTF. CDR3 bases: TGTGCCTGGAGTGTACCCGAGACTGCGCGCGGCTACACCTTC. The chain is built from TRBV30 and TRBJ1-2; D is ambiguous. This CDR3 region has 14 residues. Germline V gene lookup returns CDR1 GTSNPN and CDR2 SVGIG (reference sequence). Trimming stripped 0 bases from V and 8 bases from J, with 16 bases between.

In DNA form, the CDR3 reads TGTGCCAGCAGCCAAGACACACGACAGGGGGTGATAGATACGCAGTATTTT. It specifies CASSQDTRQGVIDTQYF. This chain uses TRBV7-9 with TRBJ2-3, with TRBD1 identical over 9 bases. Per germline, CDR1 SEHNR and CDR2 FQNEAQ (reference sequence). V was pared by 5 bases and J by 5 bases, with 14 bases of the junction left unmatched. The CDR3 extends over 17 amino acids.

V is TRBV20-1 and J is TRBJ2-7; D gene unclear. V lost 5 bases, J lost 2 bases, and 7 bases lay in between. The CDR3 runs to 11 residues. Germline V gene sequence: CDR1 DFQATT, CDR2 SNEGSKA (reference sequence). This CDR3 reads CSAGRTYEQYF. CDR3 coding DNA: TGCAGTGCTGGGCGGACCTACGAGCAGTACTTC.

V is TRBV27 and J is TRBJ2-5; tentative D call: TRBD2 (5 bases). The germline V gene encodes CDR1 MNHEY and CDR2 SMNVEV (reference sequence). The CDR3 spans 14 residues. Deletions cut 6 bases from V and 7 bases from J, with 18 bases between. Here the CDR3 reads CASSTTGITGTQYF. The CDR3 DNA follows: TGTGCCAGCAGCACAACCGGGATTACGGGGACCCAGTACTTC.

The chain is built from TRBV7-9 and TRBJ2-1; D is undetermined. Germline CDR1 SEHNR, CDR2 FQNEAQ (reference sequence). The CDR3 totals 11 residues. Trimming shortened V by 5 bases and J by 5 bases, and 4 bases separated the two germline ends. The CDR3 coding sequence is TGTGCCAGCAGCGATCACAATGAGCAGTTCTTC. Encoded protein: CASSDHNEQFF. Drawing the rest from reference TRBV7-9 and TRBJ2-1, the complete variable domain is DTGVSQNPRHKITKRGQNVTFRCDPISEHNRLYWYRQTLGQGPEFLTYFQNEAQLEKSRLLSDRFSAERPKGSFSTLEIQRTEQGDSAMYLCASSDHNEQFFGPGTRLTVL.

The J gene is TRBJ2-1, the V gene TRBV30; 7 positions match TRBD2. Germline-derived CDR1 and CDR2 are GTSNPN and SVGIG (reference sequence). J gave up 9 bases and V 2 bases, and 10 bases lay outside the gene matches. The CDR3 totals 14 residues. The CDR3 nucleotides are TGTGCCTGGAGTTTAGGCGGGAGCCGGATTGAGCAGTTCTTC. Translating gives CAWSLGGSRIEQFF. Using reference TRBV30 and TRBJ2-1 for the parts outside the CDR3, the full variable domain is SQTIHQWPATLVQPVGSPLSLECTVEGTSNPNLYWYRQAAGRGLQLLFYSVGIGQISSEVPQNLSASRPQDRQFILSSKKLLLSDSGFYLCAWSLGGSRIEQFFGPGTRLTVL.

V is TRBV30 and J is TRBJ2-1; no clear D gene. Germline CDR1 GTSNPN, CDR2 SVGIG (reference sequence). The CDR3 is 14 residues long. The V end lost 0 bases, the J end lost 0 bases, and 6 bases lay between the germline ends. Here the CDR3 DNA reads TGTGCCTGGAGTGTCACTTTCTCCTACAATGAGCAGTTCTTC. Translation gives CAWSVTFSYNEQFF. Drawing the rest from reference TRBV30 and TRBJ2-1, the complete variable domain is SQTIHQWPATLVQPVGSPLSLECTVEGTSNPNLYWYRQAAGRGLQLLFYSVGIGQISSEVPQNLSASRPQDRQFILSSKKLLLSDSGFYLCAWSVTFSYNEQFFGPGTRLTVL.

This chain joins TRBV9 and TRBJ2-1, with 7 nucleotides matching TRBD2. The CDR3 extends over 16 amino acids. Trimming at V came to 2 bases and at J to 8 bases, leaving 13 bases not matched to a gene. The V gene's germline CDR1 is SGDLS and CDR2 YYNGEE. CDR3 bases: TGTGCCAGCAGCGTGACGGGACTTGCGGGAGTCGATGAGCAGTTCTTC. Protein product: CASSVTGLAGVDEQFF.

This clone was recorded a few times. V gene TRBV6-5 combines with J gene TRBJ2-7; D gene uncertain. The germline V gene encodes CDR1 MNHEY and CDR2 SVGAGI. This CDR3 is 14 amino acids long. The V gene lost 8 bases and the J gene lost 0 bases, with 14 bases spanning the gap. In DNA, the CDR3 is TGTGCCAGCTCTAGGGCAGGCAGCTCCTACGAGCAGTACTTC. This sequence encodes CASSRAGSSYEQYF.

This clone has only a few counts. This CDR3 is CASSSSQGGRGLAQPQHF. DNA for the CDR3: TGTGCCAGCAGCTCGTCACAGGGCGGAAGGGGGCTCGCTCAGCCCCAGCATTTT. The rearrangement joins TRBV13 to TRBJ1-5, with 7 nucleotides matching TRBD1. Trimming took 4 bases from V and 6 from J; bases not matched to a gene: 18. The CDR3 is 18 residues long. CDR1 and CDR2 (germline): PRHDT, FYEKMQ (reference sequence).

The chain recombines TRBV28 with TRBJ2-1, with 12 bases matching TRBD2. J was trimmed by 3 bases and V by 5 bases; bases with no gene match: 8. This CDR3 is built from 17 residues. Per the germline V gene, CDR1 is MDHEN and CDR2 is SYDVKM. In nucleotides, the CDR3 is TGTGCCAGCAGTCCGACCGGACTAGCGGGATACTACAATGAGCAGTTCTTC. Translation gives CASSPTGLAGYYNEQFF.